This T cell receptor (beta chain) was found in a study of blood T cell repertoires in COVID-19. Assay used: immunoSEQ multiplex PCR; TCRdb lists only in-frame clones, some missing. The table includes some 240,000 clones, more than 75% detected once. Trimming stripped 0 bases from V and 5 bases from J, with 13 bases between. CDR3 length equals 15 residues. Germline V gives CDR1 ENHRY, CDR2 SYGVKD. The TCR was taken from a woman between 65 and 79 years old with COVID-19, enrolled during active disease. The V and J genes are TRBV10-3 and TRBJ2-5; possible D gene TRBD2, 5 bases. Sequencing used peripheral blood. The CDR3 sequence: CAISESTGSGETQYF. In DNA, the CDR3 is TGTGCCATCAGTGAGTCGACGGGGTCAGGCGAGACCCAGTACTTC.